Each of the 23 T cell receptor beta chains below was sequenced from the same sample in a study of blood T cell repertoires in COVID-19. Libraries were prepared by immunoSEQ multiplex PCR; TCRdb keeps only in-frame clonotypes and omits some of them. Of about 310,000 clones in the sample, 70% to 90% were seen once. Source material: peripheral blood. Receptor source: a man aged 70-80 years with acute or convalescent COVID-19.

The chain employs TRBV7-2 and TRBJ1-6; 10 bases are shared with TRBD1. The CDR3 length is 17 residues. V shed 1 base, J shed 10 bases, and the junction held 10 bases outside the gene matches. CDR1 SGHTA and CDR2 FQGNSA come from the germline V gene. The CDR3: CASSLGSGTGERSPLHF. CDR3 DNA: TGTGCCAGCAGCTTAGGCTCCGGGACAGGGGAAAGATCACCCCTCCACTTT.

The rearrangement links TRBV11-1 to TRBJ2-7; 8 nucleotides line up with TRBD2. The V and J ends lost 2 bases and 2 bases, in that order; junction bases with no gene match: 8. This CDR3 comprises 16 residues. Germline V gives CDR1 SGHAT, CDR2 FQDESV (reference sequence). The CDR3 is CASSLLPSGLPYEQYF. The CDR3 nucleotides read TGTGCCAGCAGCTTATTGCCTAGCGGGTTACCCTACGAGCAGTACTTC.

This chain connects TRBV5-4 to TRBJ2-5; D unclear. This CDR3 comprises 11 residues. Germline assignment: CDR1 SGHNT and CDR2 YYREEE (reference sequence). V lost 4 bases and J lost 5, with 6 bases in between. CDR3 sequence: CASSTRETQYF. In nucleotides, the CDR3 is TGTGCCAGCAGCACCAGGGAGACCCAGTACTTC.

V is TRBV19 and J is TRBJ2-1, with 9 bases lining up with TRBD2. The ends lost 3 bases at V and 0 bases at J; junction bases unmatched: 3. This CDR3 contains 16 residues. The germline gives CDR1 LNHDA, CDR2 SQIVND (reference sequence). The CDR3 sequence: CASSMLSGSSYNEQFF. The CDR3 DNA follows: TGTGCCAGTAGTATGCTTAGCGGGAGCTCCTACAATGAGCAGTTCTTC. The complete variable domain, with remaining parts taken from reference TRBV19 and TRBJ2-1, reads DGGITQSPKYLFRKEGQNVTLSCEQNLNHDAMYWYRQDPGQGLRLIYYSQIVNDFQKGDIAEGYSVSREKKESFPLTVTSAQKNPTAFYLCASSMLSGSSYNEQFFGPGTRLTVL.

The CDR3 loop is CASHRRGYNEQFF. CDR3 nucleotide sequence: TGTGCCAGCCATCGGAGAGGCTACAATGAGCAGTTCTTC. The rearrangement links TRBV12-3 or TRBV12-4 to TRBJ2-1, with D uncertain. CDR3 length equals 13 residues. V was trimmed by 8 bases and J by 3 bases, leaving 11 bases between them.

V and J are TRBV28 and TRBJ1-2; 10 bases line up with TRBD1. Per the germline V gene, CDR1 is MDHEN and CDR2 is SYDVKM. V was pared by 10 bases and J by 9 bases, with 5 bases of the junction left unmatched. This CDR3 spans 11 amino acids. The CDR3 sequence is CATRQGARYTF. The CDR3 DNA reads as TGTGCCACCCGACAGGGGGCTCGCTACACCTTC.

This chain uses TRBV28 with TRBJ1-2; D call uncertain. In germline, CDR1 is MDHEN, CDR2 SYDVKM. Trimming took 8 bases from V and 5 from J, leaving 9 bases between them. This CDR3 contains 11 residues. CDR3 DNA sequence: TGTGCCAGCGGCAAATGGTATGGCTACACCTTC. Translation: CASGKWYGYTF.

V gene TRBV6-6 combines with J gene TRBJ2-3; D may be TRBD2 (6 bases). The germline V gene encodes CDR1 MNHNY and CDR2 SVGAGI (reference sequence). There are 17 residues in the CDR3. The V gene lost 5 bases and the J gene lost 5 bases, with 23 bases spanning the gap. CDR3 sequence: CASSLTTGLPLGDTQYF. The CDR3 DNA sequence: TGTGCCAGCAGTCTAACTACGGGACTCCCTCTTGGAGATACGCAGTATTTT.

Ten or more counts support this clone. The rearrangement links TRBV2 to TRBJ2-7; TRBD2 matches 7 bases. The length of the CDR3 is 15 residues. The V and J ends lost 0 bases and 2 bases, in that order; junction bases with no gene match: 4. Germline CDR1 SNHLY, CDR2 FYNNEI. CDR3 nucleotides: TGTGCCAGCAGTGAAGCGCCCGGGACTACCTACGAGCAGTACTTC. Translated, it gives CASSEAPGTTYEQYF.

The V and J genes are TRBV29-1 and TRBJ2-3; weak D call: TRBD1 (5 bases). The CDR3 is 12 amino acids. With 5 bases removed from V and 2 bases from J, the gap between germline ends came to 8 bases. Germline V CDR1 and CDR2: SQVTM, ANQGSEA. DNA of the CDR3: TGCAGCGTTTGGGGCATCACAGATACGCAGTATTTT. It yields the protein CSVWGITDTQYF.

The V call is TRBV15, the J call TRBJ2-1; 13 positions agree with TRBD2. Trimming took 2 bases from V and 4 from J; bases not matched to a gene: 8. The CDR3 spans 18 residues. Germline assignment: CDR1 LNHNV and CDR2 YYDKDF (reference sequence). Written as DNA, the CDR3 is TGTGCCACCAGCAGATTTGCCGGACTAGCGGGAGAATACAATGAGCAGTTCTTC. As protein: CATSRFAGLAGEYNEQFF.

The rearrangement joins TRBV7-9 to TRBJ2-5; possibly TRBD2 for D (6 bases). With 6 bases removed from V and 4 bases from J, the gap between germline ends came to 15 bases. There are 14 residues in the CDR3. Germline CDR1 SEHNR, CDR2 FQNEAQ (reference sequence). The CDR3 DNA sequence: TGTGCCAGCAGGCCACGGGGGTCGGGAGAGACCCAGTACTTC. It specifies CASRPRGSGETQYF. The variable domain in full, with the rest retrieved from reference TRBV7-9 and TRBJ2-5, is DTGVSQNPRHKITKRGQNVTFRCDPISEHNRLYWYRQTLGQGPEFLTYFQNEAQLEKSRLLSDRFSAERPKGSFSTLEIQRTEQGDSAMYLCASRPRGSGETQYFGPGTRLLVL.

This clone was counted many times. V usage is TRBV4-2 and J usage is TRBJ1-2; TRBD1 is a possible D gene (5 bases). Germline CDR1 reads LGHNA; CDR2 reads YNFKEQ. V lost 0 bases to trimming and J lost 1 base, with 15 bases between them. The CDR3 spans 17 residues. In nucleotides, the CDR3 is TGTGCCAGCAGCCAAGAGCCCGCACAGGCCTTTAACTATGGCTACACCTTC. Its protein is CASSQEPAQAFNYGYTF.

This clone was seen a few times. The J gene is TRBJ2-7, the V gene TRBV10-3; TRBD2 matches at 13 bases. Losses at the gene ends were 8 bases for V and 0 bases for J; bases not matched to a gene: 13. This CDR3 has 18 residues. Germline V CDR1 and CDR2: ENHRY, SYGVKD. CDR3 loop: CAIGTGLAGPRSSYEQYF. For the CDR3, the DNA is TGTGCCATCGGGACGGGACTAGCGGGACCCAGGAGCTCCTACGAGCAGTACTTC.

The genes are TRBV24-1 and TRBJ1-1, with TRBD1 identical over 8 bases. CDR3 length: 15 amino acids. With V trimmed by 8 bases and J by 4 bases, 11 bases remained unmatched. CDR1 KGHDR and CDR2 SFDVKD come from the germline V gene. CDR3 sequence reads: CATMRTGSYSTEAFF. CDR3 in DNA: TGTGCCACCATGAGGACAGGGTCGTATAGCACTGAAGCTTTCTTT.

The chain carries TRBV28 and TRBJ1-2; D is possibly TRBD1 (6 bases). Germline values: CDR1 MDHEN, CDR2 SYDVKM. This CDR3 region has 14 residues. Between the trimmed V and J ends, which lost 5 bases and 8 bases, there was a span of 18 bases. This CDR3 reads CASSQGQGIGGYTF. DNA for the CDR3: TGTGCCAGCAGTCAAGGGCAGGGGATTGGGGGCTACACCTTC.

This clone was counted a single time. The CDR3 loop is CASSQETRAGGVTDTQYF. CDR3 bases: TGTGCCAGCAGCCAAGAAACGAGAGCGGGGGGAGTCACAGATACGCAGTATTTT. The genes are TRBV3-1 (or the pseudogene TRBV3-2) and TRBJ2-3, with 9 bases fitting TRBD2. Germline trimming cut 0 bases from V and 2 bases from J; bases unmatched to any gene: 9. This CDR3 comprises 18 residues. CDR1 and CDR2 (germline): LGHDT, YNNKEL (reference sequence).

The V and J genes are TRBV5-1 and TRBJ2-5; 7 bases fit TRBD1. V lost 0 bases to trimming and J lost 2 bases; unmatched junction nucleotides: 7. The germline CDR1 and CDR2 sequences are SGHRS and YFSETQ. The CDR3 runs 16 residues. The CDR3: CASSLVQTGVQETQYF. The CDR3 nucleotides read TGCGCCAGCAGCTTGGTCCAAACAGGGGTACAAGAGACCCAGTACTTC. The full variable domain, its missing parts supplied by reference TRBV5-1 and TRBJ2-5, is KAGVTQTPRYLIKTRGQQVTLSCSPISGHRSVSWYQQTPGQGLQFLFEYFSETQRNKGNFPGRFSGRQFSNSRSEMNVSTLELGDSALYLCASSLVQTGVQETQYFGPGTRLLVL.

A remark on this clone: This sequence may be a read error, since a much larger clone differs from it by one base. The chain uses TRBV27 and TRBJ1-6; D may be TRBD1 (6 bases). The germline V gene encodes CDR1 MNHEY and CDR2 SMNVEV (reference sequence). V was trimmed by 11 bases and J by 7 bases, leaving 21 bases between them. The CDR3 sequence is 15 residues long. The CDR3 region is CAGTTPGTNNSPLHF. CDR3 nucleotide sequence: TGTGCCGGTACTACTCCAGGGACAAACAATTCACCCCTCCACTTT.

This clone appeared a single time. The rearrangement joins TRBV3-1 (or the pseudogene TRBV3-2) to TRBJ1-4; 8 positions agree with TRBD1. CDR1 is LGHDT and CDR2 is YNNKEL in the germline V gene (reference sequence). With 2 bases clipped from V and 5 bases from J, the junction kept 1 base outside the gene matches. CDR3 length equals 14 residues. The CDR3 region is CASSQSGGNEKLFF. For the CDR3, the DNA is TGTGCCAGCAGCCAATCAGGGGGCAATGAAAAACTGTTTTTT.

The table lists this clone with a few counts. The chain links TRBV5-1 to TRBJ2-3; D is ambiguous. This CDR3 contains 14 residues. The germline CDR1 and CDR2 sequences are SGHRS and YFSETQ. Trimming pared 5 bases from V and 2 bases from J, leaving 12 bases between. The CDR3 DNA reads TGCGCCAGCAGTTTGACAAAACCCACAGATACGCAGTATTTT. Translation: CASSLTKPTDTQYF.

The V and J genes are TRBV24-1 and TRBJ2-3; 11 bases align to TRBD2. The CDR3 length is 16 residues. V lost 4 bases and J lost 4; bases outside the gene matches: 6. Germline values: CDR1 KGHDR, CDR2 SFDVKD. The CDR3 loop is CATSEVSGGASDTQYF. The CDR3 DNA follows: TGTGCCACCAGTGAGGTTAGCGGGGGGGCGTCAGATACGCAGTATTTT.

The rearrangement uses TRBV7-9 and TRBJ2-5; D possibly corresponds to TRBD1 (5 bases). This CDR3 region has 14 residues. Germline CDR1 reads SEHNR; CDR2 reads FQNEAQ (reference sequence). V shed 3 bases and J shed 4 bases, with 12 bases lying between them. CDR3 sequence (DNA): TGTGCCAGCAGCTTGTGGCAGGGTGTAGAGACCCAGTACTTC. Encoded protein: CASSLWQGVETQYF.